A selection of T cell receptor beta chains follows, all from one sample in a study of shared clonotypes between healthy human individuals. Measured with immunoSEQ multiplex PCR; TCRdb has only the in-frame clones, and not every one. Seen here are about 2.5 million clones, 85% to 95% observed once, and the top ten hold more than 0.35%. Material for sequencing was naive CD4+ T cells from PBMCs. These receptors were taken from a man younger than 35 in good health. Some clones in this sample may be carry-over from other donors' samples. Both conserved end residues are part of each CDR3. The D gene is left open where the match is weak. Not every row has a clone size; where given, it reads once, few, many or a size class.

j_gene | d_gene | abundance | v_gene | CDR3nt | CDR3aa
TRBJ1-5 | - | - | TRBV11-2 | TGTGCCAGCAGCTTAGCGGGGAACGCGCCCCAGCATTTT | CASSLAGNAPQHF
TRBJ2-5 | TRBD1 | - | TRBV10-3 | TGTGCCAGCAGGGACAGAGAGACCCAGTACTTC | CASRDRETQYF
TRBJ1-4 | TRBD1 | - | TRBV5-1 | TGCGCCAGCAGCTTGGGAGGGACAGGGTTTAATGAAAAACTGTTTTTT | CASSLGGTGFNEKLFF
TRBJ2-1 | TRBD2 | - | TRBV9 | TGTGCCAGCAGCCCAAGGACTAGCGGGAGTAATGAGCAGTTCTTC | CASSPRTSGSNEQFF
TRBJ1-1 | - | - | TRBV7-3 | TGTGCCAGCAGCGCACAGGGTGGCACTGAAGCTTTCTTT | CASSAQGGTEAFF
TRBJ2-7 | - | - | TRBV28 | TGTGCCAGCAGCACTAGATCGGTCTACGAGCAGTACTTC | CASSTRSVYEQYF
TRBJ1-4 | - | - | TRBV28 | TGTGCCAGCAGTTCGGGGACACCAACTAATGAAAAACTGTTTTTT | CASSSGTPTNEKLFF
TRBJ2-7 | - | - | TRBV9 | TGTGCCAGCAGCGTAGGCCAGGGGGGGTCCGGAAGCGCGTACGAGCAGTACTTC | CASSVGQGGSGSAYEQYF
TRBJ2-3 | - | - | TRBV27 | TGTGCCAGCAGTTTTGAGGGAGATACGCAGTATTTT | CASSFEGDTQYF
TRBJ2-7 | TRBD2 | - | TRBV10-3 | TGTGCCATCAGGAGACTAGCGGGAGCGGTCGAGCAGTACTTC | CAIRRLAGAVEQYF
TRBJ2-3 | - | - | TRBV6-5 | TGTGCCAGCAGTTTCCAAAGACGCGACACGCAGTATTTT | CASSFQRRDTQYF
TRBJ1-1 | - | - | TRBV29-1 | TGCAGCGTTGATAGGAGGCTATCGATCACTGAAGCTTTCTTT | CSVDRRLSITEAFF
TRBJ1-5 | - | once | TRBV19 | TGTGCCAGTAGTACAATCAGGGAAGGCAATCAGCCCCAGCATTTT | CASSTIREGNQPQHF
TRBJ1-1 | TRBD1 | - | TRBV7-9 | TGTGCCAGCAGCATGAGGACAGGCATGAACACTGAAGCTTTCTTT | CASSMRTGMNTEAFF
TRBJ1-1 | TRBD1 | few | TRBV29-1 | TGCAGCTTCAGAATTGGGACAGGGACCACTGAAGCTTTCTTT | CSFRIGTGTTEAFF
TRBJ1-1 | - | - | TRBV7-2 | TGTGCCAGCAGCCCGGGAAGGGGCTGGGGGCCGGAAGCTTTCTTT | CASSPGRGWGPEAFF
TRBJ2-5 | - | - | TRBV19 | TGTGCCAGTAGGCGGGCGTCGGAGGAGACCCAGTACTTC | CASRRASEETQYF
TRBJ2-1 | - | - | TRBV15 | TGTGCCACCAGCAGAAGGGTAACGGCATCGAATGAGCAGTTCTTC | CATSRRVTASNEQFF
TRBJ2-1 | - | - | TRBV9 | TGTGCCAGCAGCGCCTACCCCCGGGACGAGCAGTTCTTC | CASSAYPRDEQFF
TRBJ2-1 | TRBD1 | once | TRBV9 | TGTGCCAGCAGCGTAGACAGGGGGCTTAATGAGCAGTTCTTC | CASSVDRGLNEQFF
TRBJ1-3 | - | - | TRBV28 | TGTGCCAGCAGTTCCTCTAGGAGAGGAAACACCATATATTTT | CASSSSRRGNTIYF
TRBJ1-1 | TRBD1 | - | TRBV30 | TGTGCCTGGACACGACAGGGGACTGAAGCTTTCTTT | CAWTRQGTEAFF
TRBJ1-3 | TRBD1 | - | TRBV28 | TGTGCCAGCGCGGACAGGGAGTCTGGAAACACCATATATTTT | CASADRESGNTIYF
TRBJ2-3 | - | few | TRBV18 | TGTGCCAGCTCACCAGTCCCTAGCACAGATACGCAGTATTTT | CASSPVPSTDTQYF